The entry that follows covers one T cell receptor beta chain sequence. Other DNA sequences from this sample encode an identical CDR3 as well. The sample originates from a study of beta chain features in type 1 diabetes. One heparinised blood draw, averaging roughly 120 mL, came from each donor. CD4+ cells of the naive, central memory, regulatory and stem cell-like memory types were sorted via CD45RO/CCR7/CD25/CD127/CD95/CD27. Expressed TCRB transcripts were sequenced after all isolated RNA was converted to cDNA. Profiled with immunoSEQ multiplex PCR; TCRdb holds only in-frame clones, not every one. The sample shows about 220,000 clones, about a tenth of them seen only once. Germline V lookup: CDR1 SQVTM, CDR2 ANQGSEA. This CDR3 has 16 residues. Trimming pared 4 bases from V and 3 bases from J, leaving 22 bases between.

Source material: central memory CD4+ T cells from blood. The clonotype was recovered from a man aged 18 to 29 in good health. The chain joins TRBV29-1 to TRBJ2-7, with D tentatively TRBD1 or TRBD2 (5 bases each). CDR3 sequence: CSVGDPGGLESYEQYF. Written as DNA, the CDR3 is TGCAGCGTTGGGGACCCAGGCGGCCTAGAGAGCTACGAGCAGTACTTC.